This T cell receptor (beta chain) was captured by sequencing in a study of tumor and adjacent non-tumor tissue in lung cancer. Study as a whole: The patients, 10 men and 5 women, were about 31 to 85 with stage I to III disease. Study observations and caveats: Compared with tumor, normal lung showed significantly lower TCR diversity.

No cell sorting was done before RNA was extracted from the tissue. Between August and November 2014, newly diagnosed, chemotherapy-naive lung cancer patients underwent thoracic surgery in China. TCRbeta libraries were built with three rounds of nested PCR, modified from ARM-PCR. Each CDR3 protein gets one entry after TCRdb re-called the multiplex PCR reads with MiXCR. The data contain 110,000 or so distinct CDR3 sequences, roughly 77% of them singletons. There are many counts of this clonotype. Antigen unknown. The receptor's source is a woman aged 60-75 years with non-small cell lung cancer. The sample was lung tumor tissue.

DNA of the CDR3: TGTGCCAGCAGCCAACGGACCCCTTTGAGGGCGGGCGGGGAGCTGTTTTTT. It is translated as CASSQRTPLRAGGELFF. The chain carries TRBV5-6 and TRBJ2-2; tentative D call: TRBD2 (5 bases). Germline CDR1 and CDR2: SGHDT and YYEEEE. V was trimmed by 4 bases and J by 7 bases, leaving 23 bases between them. The CDR3 loop spans 17 amino acids.